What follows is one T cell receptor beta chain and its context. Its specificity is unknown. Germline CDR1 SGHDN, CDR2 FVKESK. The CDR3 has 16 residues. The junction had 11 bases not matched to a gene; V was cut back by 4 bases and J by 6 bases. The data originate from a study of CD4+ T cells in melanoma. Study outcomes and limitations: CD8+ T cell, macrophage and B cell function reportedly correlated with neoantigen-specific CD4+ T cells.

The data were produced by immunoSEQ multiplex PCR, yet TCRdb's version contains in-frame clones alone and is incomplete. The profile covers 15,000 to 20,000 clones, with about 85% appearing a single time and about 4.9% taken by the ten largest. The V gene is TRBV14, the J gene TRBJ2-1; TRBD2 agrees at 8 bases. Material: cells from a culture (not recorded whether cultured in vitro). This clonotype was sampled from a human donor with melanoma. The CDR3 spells CASSLRGGEGSNEQFF. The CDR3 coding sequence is TGTGCCAGCAGCCTCCGGGGGGGGGAGGGATCCAATGAGCAGTTCTTC.